These 29 T cell receptor beta chains were all obtained from the same sample, sequenced in a study of control samples from healthy donors and cancer patients. The data were produced by immunoSEQ multiplex PCR, yet TCRdb's version contains in-frame clones alone and is incomplete. The sample carries over 150,000 clones, around 94% recorded once. Input material: PBMCs. These receptors originate from a man in his fifties or sixties with colorectal cancer.

Regarding this clone: The germline gene is not matched at one end of the junction; a read error may be the cause. J is TRBJ1-1 and V is TRBV30, with D possibly being TRBD1 (6 bases). CDR3 length: 9 residues. Per germline, CDR1 GTSNPN and CDR2 SVGIG (reference sequence). CDR3 sequence (DNA): TGTGCCTGGAGCCCGCGGGGGGCTTTT. This codes for CAWSPRGAF.

V is TRBV5-1 and J is TRBJ2-1; D is possibly TRBD2 (7 bases). The CDR3 has 15 residues. Trimming stripped 4 bases from V and 8 bases from J, with 19 bases between. Germline V gene lookup returns CDR1 SGHRS and CDR2 YFSETQ. CDR3 loop: CASSLNGGPSDEQFF. Here the CDR3 DNA reads TGCGCCAGCAGCCTTAACGGGGGGCCCAGCGATGAGCAGTTCTTC.

The gene calls are TRBV5-6 and TRBJ2-5; the D gene is possibly TRBD2 (5 bases). The length of the CDR3 is 14 residues. Trimming pared 4 bases from V and 7 bases from J, leaving 17 bases between. Per germline, CDR1 SGHDT and CDR2 YYEEEE. CDR3 sequence reads: CASSPRIDRGTQYF. Here the CDR3 DNA reads TGTGCCAGCAGCCCCAGGATAGATCGGGGGACCCAGTACTTC.

The chain uses TRBV12-3 or TRBV12-4 and TRBJ2-7; perhaps TRBD1 as D (5 bases). CDR3 length: 11 residues. Trimming shortened V by 10 bases and J by 7 bases, and 14 bases separated the two germline ends. CDR3: CATRRGLEQYF. In DNA, the CDR3 is TGTGCCACCCGAAGGGGTTTGGAGCAGTACTTC.

The rearrangement links TRBV5-8 to TRBJ1-1, with D uncertain. V was clipped by 5 bases and J by 3 bases, with 5 bases between them. Germline-derived CDR1 and CDR2 are SGHTS and YDEGEE. This CDR3 contains 11 residues. This CDR3 is CASRIYTEAFF. CDR3 sequence (DNA): TGTGCCAGCAGGATTTACACTGAAGCTTTCTTT.

The chain carries TRBV9 and TRBJ2-1; no clear D. Per the germline V gene, CDR1 is SGDLS and CDR2 is YYNGEE. The V end lost 0 bases, the J end lost 2 bases, and 9 bases lay between the germline ends. The CDR3 runs to 15 residues. DNA for the CDR3: TGTGCCAGCAGCGTAGGAAGGCTTACCTACAATGAGCAGTTCTTC. Translating gives CASSVGRLTYNEQFF. Complete variable domain (other parts from reference TRBV9 and TRBJ2-1): DSGVTQTPKHLITATGQRVTLRCSPRSGDLSVYWYQQSLDQGLQFLIQYYNGEERAKGNILERFSAQQFPDLHSELNLSSLELGDSALYFCASSVGRLTYNEQFFGPGTRLTVL.

With regard to this clone: This CDR3 is also generated by other DNA sequences in the sample. The DNA for the CDR3 is TGTGCCAGCAGTTCACTATATGGCTACACCTTC. Protein product: CASSSLYGYTF. The gene calls are TRBV6-5 and TRBJ1-2; no definite D call. Germline loops: CDR1 MNHEY, CDR2 SVGAGI. The CDR3 loop spans 11 amino acids. The ends were cut back, 4 bases at V and 5 bases at J, with 5 bases in the middle.

The CDR3 protein is CASSAHRSVLVEETQYF. In DNA, the CDR3 is TGTGCCAGCAGTGCCCACCGTAGCGTTTTAGTTGAGGAGACCCAGTACTTC. V usage is TRBV6-1 and J usage is TRBJ2-5; D is possibly TRBD2 (5 bases). The CDR3 spans 17 residues. Looked up from germline, CDR1 is MNHNS and CDR2 is SASEGT. Trimming took off 4 bases at V and 5 bases at J, with 23 bases between the two ends.

The chain recombines TRBV11-2 with TRBJ1-1; tentative D call: TRBD1 (5 bases). The V gene's germline CDR1 is SGHAT and CDR2 FQNNGV. V was trimmed by 5 bases and J by 6 bases, leaving 10 bases between them. There are 12 residues in the CDR3. This chain's CDR3 is CASSPQVAEAFF. The CDR3 bases are TGTGCCAGCAGCCCACAGGTCGCTGAAGCTTTCTTT. Full variable domain (rest looked up from reference TRBV11-2 and TRBJ1-1): EAGVAQSPRYKIIEKRQSVAFWCNPISGHATLYWYQQILGQGPKLLIQFQNNGVVDDSQLPKDRFSAERLKGVDSTLKIQPAKLEDSAVYLCASSPQVAEAFFGQGTRLTVV.

V and J are TRBV3-1 (or the pseudogene TRBV3-2) and TRBJ2-7; D ambiguous. The V end was cut by 0 bases, the J end by 5 bases, with 5 bases between. CDR1 and CDR2 (germline): LGHDT, YNNKEL (reference sequence). This CDR3 is 12 amino acids long. The CDR3, as DNA: TGTGCCAGCAGCCAAGATACAAACGAGCAGTACTTC. Amino acid sequence: CASSQDTNEQYF.

This sequence joins TRBV6-2 or TRBV6-3 and TRBJ1-5; tentative D call: TRBD1 (6 bases). The germline V gene encodes CDR1 MNHEY and CDR2 SVGEGT. The CDR3 loop spans 18 amino acids. The germline V and J ends were trimmed by 2 bases and 3 bases, with 20 bases remaining between them. CDR3 bases: TGTGCCAGCAGTTACCGTATGGGACACCTACTACCCAATCAGCCCCAGCATTTT. Protein product: CASSYRMGHLLPNQPQHF.

The chain carries TRBV6-2 or TRBV6-3 and TRBJ2-5; 15 bases map to TRBD2. Per germline, CDR1 MNHEY and CDR2 SVGEGT. The length of the CDR3 is 17 residues. With V trimmed by 5 bases and J by 5 bases, 9 bases remained unmatched. The DNA for the CDR3 is TGTGCCAGCAGTCGGACTAGCGGGGGGGCACCCCACGAGACCCAGTACTTC. This encodes CASSRTSGGAPHETQYF.

V is TRBV30 and J is TRBJ2-3; 15 bases align to TRBD2. The ends lost 5 bases at V and 5 bases at J; junction bases unmatched: 2. This CDR3 is 14 amino acids long. Per germline, CDR1 GTSNPN and CDR2 SVGIG (reference sequence). The CDR3 region is CAWGTSGGIDTQYF. CDR3 DNA sequence: TGTGCCTGGGGGACTAGCGGGGGGATAGATACGCAGTATTTT.

V is TRBV12-5 and J is TRBJ2-1, with 10 bases matching TRBD2. The CDR3 consists of 17 residues. V lost 0 bases, J lost 2 bases, and 4 bases stayed unmatched. Germline loops: CDR1 LGHNT, CDR2 FRNRAP. This chain's CDR3 is CASGLVLGTSAYNEQFF. The CDR3 nucleotides are TGTGCTAGTGGTTTGGTACTTGGGACTAGCGCCTACAATGAGCAGTTCTTC.

V and J are TRBV12-3 or TRBV12-4 and TRBJ2-2; D may be TRBD1 (6 bases). Trimming removed 8 bases from V and 7 bases from J, with 14 bases in between. This CDR3 comprises 13 residues. CDR3 DNA: TGTGCCAGCGGTGGACAGAACCGCGGGGAGCTGTTTTTT. Its translation: CASGGQNRGELFF.

V usage is TRBV5-1 and J usage is TRBJ1-1; D is unresolved. The CDR3 is made up of 15 amino acids. Between the trimmed V and J ends, which lost 0 bases and 2 bases, there was a span of 11 bases. Germline assignment: CDR1 SGHRS and CDR2 YFSETQ. CDR3 loop: CASSLVFSANTEAFF. CDR3 DNA: TGCGCCAGCAGCTTGGTTTTTTCCGCAAACACTGAAGCTTTCTTT.

The chain couples TRBV19 to TRBJ2-7; tentative D call: TRBD2 (5 bases). V was clipped by 5 bases and J by 6 bases, with 17 bases between them. This CDR3 contains 14 residues. Germline CDR1 LNHDA, CDR2 SQIVND (reference sequence). CDR3 DNA sequence: TGTGCCAGTAGTCACTCCGGACTTCCCGTCGAGCAGTACTTC. Residues: CASSHSGLPVEQYF.

The chain combines TRBV5-1 with TRBJ1-1; D not certain. From germline, CDR1 is SGHRS and CDR2 YFSETQ. CDR3 size: 14 residues. V shed 4 bases and J shed 1 base, with 11 bases lying between them. This CDR3 is CASSPASGNTEAFF. In nucleotides, the CDR3 is TGCGCCAGCAGCCCGGCCTCAGGGAACACTGAAGCTTTCTTT.

The chain combines TRBV11-2 with TRBJ2-3; TRBD1 or TRBD2 may be the D gene (6 bases each). Germline V gives CDR1 SGHAT, CDR2 FQNNGV. The CDR3 consists of 15 residues. V was cut by 4 bases and J by 0 bases, with 11 bases left in between. Written as DNA, the CDR3 is TGTGCCAGCAGCTCCCAGGGGACTAGCACAGATACGCAGTATTTT. It translates to CASSSQGTSTDTQYF.

The chain recombines TRBV19 with TRBJ1-1, with D tentatively TRBD1 (6 bases). CDR3 length: 13 residues. Between the trimmed V and J ends, which lost 5 bases and 4 bases, there was a span of 11 bases. Looked up from germline, CDR1 is LNHDA and CDR2 is SQIVND (reference sequence). The CDR3 bases are TGTGCCAGTAGTTATGGAGGGGGCACTGAAGCTTTCTTT. It codes for CASSYGGGTEAFF.

V usage is TRBV19 and J usage is TRBJ2-1; 10 bases line up with TRBD2. The CDR3 runs 15 residues. J lost 8 bases, V lost 5 bases, and 9 bases had no gene match. Germline V gene sequence: CDR1 LNHDA, CDR2 SQIVND (reference sequence). The CDR3 sequence is CASSLVSGGAYEQFF. The CDR3 DNA reads as TGTGCCAGTAGTTTAGTCAGCGGGGGGGCCTATGAGCAGTTCTTC. Looking up the rest from reference TRBV19 and TRBJ2-1 gives the full variable domain: DGGITQSPKYLFRKEGQNVTLSCEQNLNHDAMYWYRQDPGQGLRLIYYSQIVNDFQKGDIAEGYSVSREKKESFPLTVTSAQKNPTAFYLCASSLVSGGAYEQFFGPGTRLTVL.

This clone was observed a single time. A read error may produce the germline difference seen at one junction end. The rearrangement joins TRBV7-6 to TRBJ2-1, with D perhaps matching TRBD2 (7 bases). The V gene's germline CDR1 is SGHVS and CDR2 FNYEAQ. The CDR3 runs to 15 residues. CDR3 in DNA: TGTGCCAGCAGCCGCGACGGGGGGCCCTATAATGAGCAGTTCTTC. Translation: CASSRDGGPYNEQFF.

The J gene is TRBJ2-1, the V gene TRBV28; 8 bases align to TRBD1. The V segment lost 6 bases and the J segment 0 bases; nucleotides outside the gene matches: 7. The germline V gene has CDR1 MDHEN and CDR2 SYDVKM. The CDR3 covers 16 residues. The chain's CDR3 is CASSPGGLSSYNEQFF. The CDR3 DNA reads TGTGCCAGCAGCCCAGGGGGCCTAAGCTCCTACAATGAGCAGTTCTTC.

The chain combines TRBV25-1 with TRBJ2-2; no clear D gene. V lost 7 bases and J lost 6, with 6 bases in between. This CDR3 has 11 amino acids. CDR1 is MGHDK, CDR2 SYGVNS, per germline. CDR3: CASKGAGELFF. The CDR3 DNA follows: TGTGCCAGCAAAGGTGCCGGGGAGCTGTTTTTT. Full variable domain (rest looked up from reference TRBV25-1 and TRBJ2-2): EADIYQTPRYLVIGTGKKITLECSQTMGHDKMYWYQQDPGMELHLIHYSYGVNSTEKGDLSSESTVSRIRTEHFPLTLESARPSHTSQYLCASKGAGELFFGEGSRLTVL.

This clone was recorded only once. This rearrangement joins TRBV9 to TRBJ2-1; 9 nucleotides agree with TRBD2. The CDR3 extends over 15 amino acids. Trimming removed 2 bases from V and 2 bases from J; junction bases left unmatched: 2. Germline V gives CDR1 SGDLS, CDR2 YYNGEE. The CDR3 DNA reads TGTGCCAGCAGCGTGATAGCGGGGGCCTACAATGAGCAGTTCTTC. Residues: CASSVIAGAYNEQFF.

This clone has just one count. The CDR3 DNA reads as TGTGCCAGCAGTTTAGGACTTATAAACATTCAGTACTTC. This encodes CASSLGLINIQYF. V is TRBV12-3 or TRBV12-4 and J is TRBJ2-4; no definite D call. Deletions cut 1 base from V and 6 bases from J, with 7 bases between. The CDR3 contains 13 residues.

This chain links TRBV4-1 with TRBJ1-3; TRBD1 aligns across 7 bases. The CDR3 covers 16 residues. Germline V lookup: CDR1 MGHRA, CDR2 YSYEKL. The V and J ends lost 3 bases and 0 bases, in that order; junction bases with no gene match: 5. DNA of the CDR3: TGCGCCAGCAGCCATACCGACAGGGACTCTGGAAACACCATATATTTT. It yields the protein CASSHTDRDSGNTIYF.

V gene TRBV7-9 combines with J gene TRBJ2-7, with 8 bases fitting TRBD1. The CDR3 contains 14 residues. The trim removed 5 bases at V and 4 bases at J, leaving 7 bases unmatched. The germline gives CDR1 SEHNR, CDR2 FQNEAQ (reference sequence). The CDR3 spells CASSPEDRAYEQYF. The CDR3 DNA reads TGTGCCAGCAGCCCCGAGGACAGGGCGTACGAGCAGTACTTC.

This clone was counted a single time. This sequence joins TRBV3-1 (or the pseudogene TRBV3-2) and TRBJ1-3; 7 bases are a match to TRBD1. This CDR3 comprises 18 residues. Germline loops: CDR1 LGHDT, CDR2 YNNKEL (reference sequence). V was pared by 1 base and J by 4 bases, with 13 bases of the junction left unmatched. CDR3 sequence: CASSQGTPGTDNGNTIYF. Written as DNA, the CDR3 is TGTGCCAGCAGCCAAGGAACCCCCGGGACAGATAACGGAAACACCATATATTTT.